The rows below give T cell receptor beta chains drawn from one sample of a study of blood T cell repertoires in COVID-19. The assay was immunoSEQ multiplex PCR, and TCRdb's table has in-frame clones only and misses some. This table has about 100,000 clones, approximately 80% appearing once. The sequencing sample was made of peripheral blood. Receptor source: a man aged 45 to 65 with active or convalescent COVID-19. The CDR3 runs from the conserved cysteine through the conserved F or W. A D gene is named only where the DNA matches it firmly. Size is stated for part of the rows, as once, few or many counts, or as a class when the clone is expanded.

-,TRBJ1-6,TRBD1,TRBV18,TGTGCCAGCGTCGGGACAGGAGATTATAATTCACCCCTCCACTTT,CASVGTGDYNSPLHF
-,TRBJ2-5,-,TRBV11-1,TGTGCCAGCAGCTTAGAGTGGACTGAACGGGAGACCCAGTACTTC,CASSLEWTERETQYF
-,TRBJ2-7,-,TRBV29-1,TGCAGCGTTGAGCCTAGTCCCTACGAGCAGTACTTC,CSVEPSPYEQYF
-,TRBJ2-6,-,TRBV5-1,TGCGCCAGCAGCTTGGACGGGATACGGACAGTTGGCTCTGGGGCCAACGTCCTGACTTTC,CASSLDGIRTVGSGANVLTF
-,TRBJ2-3,-,TRBV5-1,TGCGCCAGCAGCCCCATGACAGAAGATACGCAGTATTTT,CASSPMTEDTQYF
-,TRBJ2-2,TRBD1,TRBV6-5,TGTGCCAGCAGTATCCGGACAGGTCCCGGGGAGCTGTTTTTT,CASSIRTGPGELFF
-,TRBJ1-2,TRBD1,TRBV4-1,TGCGCCAGCAGCCAATCACAGGGGGACCCTAACTATGGCTACACCTTC,CASSQSQGDPNYGYTF
-,TRBJ2-7,TRBD1,TRBV27,TGTGCCAGCAGCAAGACAGGGAATTCCTACGAGCAGTACTTC,CASSKTGNSYEQYF
once,TRBJ1-1,-,TRBV19,TGTGCCAGTAGCCCGGGGGGTAGGACTGAAGCTTTCTTT,CASSPGGRTEAFF
-,TRBJ1-3,-,TRBV5-1,TGCGCCAGCAGCTTGGGACTAGGAAACACCATATATTTT,CASSLGLGNTIYF
once,TRBJ1-5,-,TRBV24-1,TGTGCCACCAGTGATCATCGGTCGGGGACACGGGCGCCCCAGCATTTT,CATSDHRSGTRAPQHF
few,TRBJ1-6,TRBD1,TRBV10-3,TGTGCCATCAGCAGGACAGGGGGGGATTCACCCCTCCACTTT,CAISRTGGDSPLHF
-,TRBJ1-2,-,TRBV6-5,TGTGCCAGCAGTCAACAGGGTCGCTATGGCTACACCTTC,CASSQQGRYGYTF
-,TRBJ2-7,-,TRBV7-9,TGTGCCAGCAGCCGTTCCTCAACGCGGGACGCCGCCTACGAGCAGTACTTC,CASSRSSTRDAAYEQYF
-,TRBJ1-1,-,TRBV28,TGTGCCAGCAGCATAGGGGAGAACACTGAAGCTTTCTTT,CASSIGENTEAFF
-,TRBJ1-2,-,TRBV7-3,TGTGCCAGCAGCTTAACCCGCCTTAGGCCAAGACAGAACTATGGCTACACCTTC,CASSLTRLRPRQNYGYTF
few,TRBJ2-7,TRBD2,TRBV9,TGTGCCAGCAGCCGTGCTAGCGGGGGAGGAGCATACGAGCAGTACTTC,CASSRASGGGAYEQYF
-,TRBJ2-7,TRBD2,TRBV18,TGTGCCAGCCGGGGGGGCGCCTACGAGCAGTACTTC,CASRGGAYEQYF
-,TRBJ1-1,-,TRBV6-5,TGTGCCAGCAGTCTCGACGGCGGGACTGAAGCTTTCTTT,CASSLDGGTEAFF
-,TRBJ1-5,-,TRBV6-5,TGTGCCACCCTTCGGGGGGCTGGAGGCAATCAGCCCCAGCATTTT,CATLRGAGGNQPQHF
-,TRBJ1-5,-,TRBV14,TGTGCCAGCAGCCAAGCCGGGATCCATCAGCCCCAGCATTTT,CASSQAGIHQPQHF
-,TRBJ2-2,TRBD1,TRBV10-3,TGTGCCATCTTAGGGGGCTCTAACACCGGGGAGCTGTTTTTT,CAILGGSNTGELFF
-,TRBJ2-7,-,TRBV5-4,TGTGCCAGCAGCTCCCGGACACGAGCCTACGAGCAGTACTTC,CASSSRTRAYEQYF
-,TRBJ2-7,-,TRBV6-2/TRBV6-3,TGTGCCAGCAGTCCGACTGGATACTACGAGCAGTACTTC,CASSPTGYYEQYF
-,TRBJ1-5,-,TRBV12-3/TRBV12-4,TGTGCCAGCAGCGGAGAGAGTCAGCCCCAGCATTTT,CASSGESQPQHF
-,TRBJ2-1,TRBD2,TRBV7-9,TGTGCCAGCAGTGATGGACTAGCGGGACTCAATGAGCAGTTCTTC,CASSDGLAGLNEQFF
once,TRBJ2-1,-,TRBV5-1,TGCGCCAGCAGCTTCCAGGGTTCGCACACCAATGAGCAGTTCTTC,CASSFQGSHTNEQFF
-,TRBJ2-5,TRBD1,TRBV3-1/TRBV3-2,TGTGCCAGCAGCCAAGCCGGGACAGGGGGTAGGGAGACCCAGTACTTC,CASSQAGTGGRETQYF
-,TRBJ2-3,TRBD1,TRBV7-3,TGTGCCAGCAGCCCATCCTCCGGGACAGGGGGCATAGATACGCAGTATTTT,CASSPSSGTGGIDTQYF
once,TRBJ2-7,TRBD2,TRBV20-1,TGCAGTGCTAGTAAGACTAGCGGGAGGAACGAGCAGTACTTC,CSASKTSGRNEQYF
-,TRBJ1-3,TRBD1,TRBV24-1,TGTGCCACCAGTGACAGAAGGGACAGACTTACCTCTGGAAACACCATATATTTT,CATSDRRDRLTSGNTIYF
-,TRBJ2-7,TRBD2,TRBV2,TGTGCCAGCAGGGGAGCGGGAGGGCATTACTTC,CASRGAGGHYF
-,TRBJ1-5,-,TRBV19,TGTGCCAGTAGTATCCCACCCGGTGGCAATCAGCCCCAGCATTTT,CASSIPPGGNQPQHF
-,TRBJ1-2,-,TRBV2,TGTGCCAGCAGTGAAGAGGGAGACTATGGCTACACCTTC,CASSEEGDYGYTF
-,TRBJ1-6,TRBD1,TRBV7-9,TGTGCCAGCAGCTTATTACAGGGGGAATCACCCCTCCACTTT,CASSLLQGESPLHF
-,TRBJ2-2,TRBD2,TRBV14,TGTGCCAGCAGCCAACTAGCGGGGGGGCCGAACACCGGGGAGCTGTTTTTT,CASSQLAGGPNTGELFF
once,TRBJ2-3,-,TRBV2,TGTGCCACCAGGTCCGGGACTAGCACAGATACGCAGTATTTT,CATRSGTSTDTQYF
-,TRBJ1-6,TRBD1,TRBV4-1,TGCGCCAGCAGCCTAAGCGGACAGGGGGTTTGGTCACCCCTCCACTTT,CASSLSGQGVWSPLHF
-,TRBJ2-1,TRBD1,TRBV27,TGTGCCAGCAGTTTAGGACAGGGGTACAATGAGCAGTTCTTC,CASSLGQGYNEQFF
-,TRBJ2-7,TRBD1,TRBV3-1/TRBV3-2,TGTGCCAGCAGCCGCGGACAGGGGGCGGATGAGCAGTACTTC,CASSRGQGADEQYF
-,TRBJ1-4,-,TRBV6-6,TGTGCCAGCAGTCTCCCCGAGACAGGAGGTGGTGAAAAACTGTTTTTT,CASSLPETGGGEKLFF
once,TRBJ1-2,TRBD1,TRBV3-1/TRBV3-2,TGTGCCAGCAGCCTTCCGGGACAGGACGTCTACACCTTC,CASSLPGQDVYTF
-,TRBJ1-4,TRBD1,TRBV13,TGTGCCAGCCGTCATACAGGGGTCACAACTAATGAAAAACTGTTTTTT,CASRHTGVTTNEKLFF
-,TRBJ1-3,TRBD1,TRBV19,TGTGCCAGTAGGGATCCCGGGACAGGGACTGGAAACACCATATATTTT,CASRDPGTGTGNTIYF
-,TRBJ2-5,TRBD2,TRBV5-1,TGCGCCAGCAGCTTTAGCGGGAGTAGTCAAGAGACCCAGTACTTC,CASSFSGSSQETQYF
-,TRBJ1-2,TRBD1,TRBV12-3/TRBV12-4,TGTGCCAGCAGTCAAATCGACAGGGGAGGCTACACCTTC,CASSQIDRGGYTF